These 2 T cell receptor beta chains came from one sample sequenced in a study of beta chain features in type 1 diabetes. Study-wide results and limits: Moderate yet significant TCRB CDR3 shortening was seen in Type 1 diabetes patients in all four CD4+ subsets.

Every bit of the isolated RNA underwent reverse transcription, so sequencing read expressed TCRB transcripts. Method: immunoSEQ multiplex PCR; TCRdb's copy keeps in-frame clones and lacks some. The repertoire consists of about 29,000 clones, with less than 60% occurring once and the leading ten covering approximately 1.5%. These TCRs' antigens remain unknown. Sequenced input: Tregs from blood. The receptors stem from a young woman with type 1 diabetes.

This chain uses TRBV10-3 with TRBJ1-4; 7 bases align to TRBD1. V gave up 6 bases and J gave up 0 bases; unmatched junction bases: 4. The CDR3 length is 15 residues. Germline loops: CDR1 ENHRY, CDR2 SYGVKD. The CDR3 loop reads CAIRPGGATNEKLFF. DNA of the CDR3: TGTGCCATCAGGCCAGGGGGAGCAACTAATGAAAAACTGTTTTTT.

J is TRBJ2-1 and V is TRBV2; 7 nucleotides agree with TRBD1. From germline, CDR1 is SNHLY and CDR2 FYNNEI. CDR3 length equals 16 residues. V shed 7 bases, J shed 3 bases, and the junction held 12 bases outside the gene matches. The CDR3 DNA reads TGTGCCAGCAACCCAAGGGACAGCTTCATCTACAATGAGCAGTTCTTC. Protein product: CASNPRDSFIYNEQFF.